This T cell receptor beta chain originates from a study of cytomegalovirus exposure and HLA in healthy donors. The PCR contained 60 Vbeta and 13 Jbeta primers. This table comes from immunoSEQ multiplex PCR, and its TCRdb copy is limited to in-frame clones, with some not included. Of 150,000 or so clones listed, roughly 76% are singletons. As for this clone: Its antigen is unknown.

Trimming pared 2 bases from V and 1 base from J, leaving 11 bases between. The germline CDR1 and CDR2 sequences are SGHDT and YYEEEE. The CDR3 consists of 15 residues. General study findings and limits: Presence/absence analysis assumed near-uniform sequencing depth across donors. Cytomegalovirus-associated TCR beta chains were listed, numbering some 170.

The TCR originated in a woman younger than 30 in good health and CMV-seropositive. The chain recombines TRBV5-6 with TRBJ2-3, with a weak D call TRBD1 (5 bases). Source material: PBMCs. The CDR3 spells CASSFSGKRTDTQYF. The CDR3 region has the DNA TGTGCCAGCAGCTTCTCAGGGAAACGCACAGATACGCAGTATTTT. The full variable domain, its missing parts supplied by reference TRBV5-6 and TRBJ2-3, is DAGVTQSPTHLIKTRGQQVTLRCSPKSGHDTVSWYQQALGQGPQFIFQYYEEEERQRGNFPDRFSGHQFPNYSSELNVNALLLGDSALYLCASSFSGKRTDTQYFGPGTRLTVL.